The 10 T cell receptor beta chains below were found in one sample sequenced in a study of early T cells in non-severe SARS-CoV-2 infection. TCRdb recomputed calls from the 5' RACE reads with MiXCR, one row per CDR3 protein. The sample has more than 75,000 distinct CDR3 sequences, roughly 13% seen once. Input material: whole blood. The origin of the receptors is an adult who was a healthcare worker with PCR-confirmed SARS-CoV-2 infection or an uninfected control (not recorded which).

V and J are TRBV29-1 and TRBJ2-3; no firm D call. The CDR3 extends over 15 amino acids. Germline V lookup: CDR1 SQVTM, CDR2 ANQGSEA. Trimming shortened V by 3 bases and J by 0 bases, and 13 bases separated the two germline ends. CDR3 in amino acids: CSVEGWAGSTDTQYF. DNA for the CDR3: TGCAGCGTTGAGGGTTGGGCAGGTAGCACAGATACGCAGTATTTT.

This clonotype appeared many times. The chain employs TRBV28 and TRBJ2-2, with 9 bases aligning to TRBD2. The V gene's germline CDR1 is MDHEN and CDR2 SYDVKM. This CDR3 contains 15 residues. The V segment lost 3 bases and the J segment 4 bases; nucleotides outside the gene matches: 3. CDR3 DNA sequence: TGTGCCAGCAGTTTTAGCGGGAGCGGCACCGGGGAGCTGTTTTTT. Encoded protein: CASSFSGSGTGELFF.

The table lists this clonotype with a few counts. This chain uses TRBV29-1 with TRBJ1-2, with 7 bases identical to TRBD1. The CDR3 runs to 14 residues. Per the germline V gene, CDR1 is SQVTM and CDR2 is ANQGSEA. The junction had 8 bases not matched to a gene; V was cut back by 2 bases and J by 5 bases. The CDR3 sequence: CSVEMRQGLYGYTF. The CDR3 nucleotides read TGCAGCGTTGAAATGAGACAGGGCCTTTATGGCTACACCTTC.

The chain couples TRBV30 to TRBJ2-5; D remains unclear. The CDR3 runs to 15 residues. The germline gives CDR1 GTSNPN, CDR2 SVGIG (reference sequence). V was shortened by 0 bases and J by 3 bases, with 14 bases between the two germline ends. CDR3 sequence reads: CAWSVLSGVKETQYF. CDR3 coding DNA: TGTGCCTGGAGTGTACTGTCAGGAGTTAAAGAGACCCAGTACTTC.

This clonotype was counted ten times or more. The V gene is TRBV7-3, the J gene TRBJ2-3; 12 nucleotides agree with TRBD2. CDR1 SGHTA and CDR2 FQGTGA come from the germline V gene. J gave up 4 bases and V 4 bases, and 9 bases lay outside the gene matches. The CDR3 totals 17 residues. CDR3 coding DNA: TGTGCCAGCAGCTCAAAAACTAGCGGGGGGCCCGCAGATACGCAGTATTTT. This encodes CASSSKTSGGPADTQYF.

The rearrangement joins TRBV19 to TRBJ2-7; tentative D call: TRBD1 (6 bases). CDR3 length: 17 amino acids. The V gene's germline CDR1 is LNHDA and CDR2 SQIVND (reference sequence). Trimming removed 6 bases from V and 0 bases from J, with 21 bases in between. The CDR3, as DNA: TGTGCCAGTAGCAGATCGGACAGCCCTTCGAGCTCCTACGAGCAGTACTTC. Translating gives CASSRSDSPSSSYEQYF.

The J gene is TRBJ1-1, the V gene TRBV20-1; no definite D call. CDR1 and CDR2 from the germline V gene are DFQATT and SNEGSKA (reference sequence). CDR3 size: 14 residues. Trimming shortened V by 0 bases and J by 7 bases, and 15 bases separated the two germline ends. This chain's CDR3 is CSARDVAPPFEAFF. CDR3 coding DNA: TGCAGTGCTAGAGATGTGGCCCCCCCCTTTGAAGCTTTCTTT.

The chain is built from TRBV29-1 and TRBJ1-2; 8 nucleotides agree with TRBD1. The trim removed 8 bases at V and 4 bases at J, leaving 3 bases unmatched. The CDR3 has 11 amino acids. CDR1 is SQVTM, CDR2 ANQGSEA, per germline. DNA for the CDR3: TGCAGCTTGGACAGGGTCTATGGCTACACCTTC. This translates into CSLDRVYGYTF.

The V and J genes are TRBV10-2 and TRBJ1-5, with 7 nucleotides matching TRBD1. V dropped 6 bases and J dropped 0; count of bases not matched to a gene: 11. Germline CDR1 WSHSY, CDR2 SAAADI. The CDR3 has 17 amino acids. The CDR3 bases are TGCGCCAGCAGACAATCGACAGGGAGGTATAGCAATCAGCCCCAGCATTTT. Its protein is CASRQSTGRYSNQPQHF.

This clonotype showed up just a few times. CDR3 sequence (DNA): TGTGCCAGCAGTTACGAACTAGCGAAAAACAATGAGCAGTTCTTC. Protein sequence: CASSYELAKNNEQFF. The chain links TRBV6-5 to TRBJ2-1; 7 bases map to TRBD2. The J segment lost 5 bases and the V segment lost 2 bases, leaving 6 bases of the junction unmatched. Germline V gene sequence: CDR1 MNHEY, CDR2 SVGAGI. This CDR3 spans 15 amino acids.